Listed below are T cell receptor beta chains from one sample, sequenced in a study of blood T cell repertoires in COVID-19. Some clones are missing from TCRdb's copy, which holds only in-frame ones; the method was immunoSEQ multiplex PCR. The repertoire holds some 80,000 clones, around 84% seen once, with under 8.5% in the top ten. Sequencing input: peripheral blood. These receptors all come from an elderly man with active or convalescent COVID-19. Each CDR3 is given with its conserved first and last residue. A D gene is named only where the DNA matches it firmly. Some rows mark clone size as missing; the rest say once, few, many or name a class of expanded clone.

D gene,V gene,J gene,clone size,CDR3 length,CDR3 DNA,CDR3 protein
-,TRBV6-5,TRBJ2-2,-,12,TGTGCCAGCACCCAGTCCACCGGGGAGCTGTTTTTT,CASTQSTGELFF
TRBD1,TRBV7-9,TRBJ2-2,-,13,TGTGCCACCCGGGACAGAAATACCGGGGAGCTGTTTTTT,CATRDRNTGELFF
TRBD1,TRBV6-6,TRBJ1-2,-,14,TGTGCCAGCAGGGCTGGACAGGGGATCTATGGCTACACCTTC,CASRAGQGIYGYTF
TRBD1,TRBV9,TRBJ1-2,-,15,TGTGCCAGCAGCGTTGGGTTCCAGGGGGTCGGTGGCTACACCTTC,CASSVGFQGVGGYTF
TRBD1,TRBV14,TRBJ2-1,-,13,TGTGCCAGCAGCCATGACAGGGAAGATGAGCAGTTCTTC,CASSHDREDEQFF
-,TRBV13,TRBJ1-3,few,14,TGTGCCAGCAGCGCTCGGGGCTCTGGAAACACCATATATTTT,CASSARGSGNTIYF
-,TRBV19,TRBJ1-5,-,16,TGTGCCAGTAGTACCTCCACAAGGGGTGGCAATCAGCCCCAGCATTTT,CASSTSTRGGNQPQHF
-,TRBV29-1,TRBJ1-5,once,12,TGCAGCGTTGGACAGAGCAATCAGCCCCAGCATTTT,CSVGQSNQPQHF
TRBD1,TRBV18,TRBJ2-3,-,13,TGTGCCAGCTCACCCGGGACAGCAGATACGCAGTATTTT,CASSPGTADTQYF
-,TRBV15,TRBJ2-2,-,18,TGTGCCACCAGCAGAGATATCCGGGTTCGAAGGGAGACCGGGGAGCTGTTTTTT,CATSRDIRVRRETGELFF
TRBD2,TRBV7-2,TRBJ2-1,-,13,TGTGCCAGCAGCTTGATAGCGGGGATCGAGCAGTTCTTC,CASSLIAGIEQFF
-,TRBV11-2,TRBJ1-1,-,13,TGTGCCAGCAGATACAGAATGAACACTGAAGCTTTCTTT,CASRYRMNTEAFF
TRBD1,TRBV19,TRBJ1-2,-,14,TGTGCCAGTAGCCGACAGGGTTCGGACTATGGCTACACCTTC,CASSRQGSDYGYTF
TRBD1,TRBV28,TRBJ1-5,-,16,TGTGCCAGCAGTTTCTTGGGACAGCAGACGAATCAGCCCCAGCATTTT,CASSFLGQQTNQPQHF
TRBD1,TRBV18,TRBJ1-2,-,16,TGTGCCAGCTCGCTTCAGGGGACAGGGGGTAACTATGGCTACACCTTC,CASSLQGTGGNYGYTF
TRBD2,TRBV5-5,TRBJ2-1,-,15,TGTGCCAGCAGCTATGGACTAGCGGGGTACAATGAGCAGTTCTTC,CASSYGLAGYNEQFF
-,TRBV3-1/TRBV3-2,TRBJ1-1,few,12,TGTGCCAGCAGCCAAGTCGCGGCTGAAGCTTTCTTT,CASSQVAAEAFF
-,TRBV7-3,TRBJ2-1,once,15,TGTGCCAGCAGCCGTCGGGCAGGGGTCGACAATGAGCAGTTCTTC,CASSRRAGVDNEQFF
TRBD2,TRBV10-3,TRBJ2-5,-,16,TGTGCCATCAGTGAGTCGCGATCCGGGGGGGGAGAGACCCAGTACTTC,CAISESRSGGGETQYF
TRBD2,TRBV11-1,TRBJ2-2,-,12,TGTGCCAGTGCGGGGGGGACCGGGGAGCTGTTTTTT,CASAGGTGELFF
TRBD1,TRBV27,TRBJ1-4,-,14,TGTGCCAGCTGTCGACAGGGGAGTAATGAAAAACTGTTTTTT,CASCRQGSNEKLFF
TRBD1,TRBV19,TRBJ1-6,-,16,TGTGCCAGTAGTAACAACCCCGGACAGGGTGTTTCACCCCTCCACTTT,CASSNNPGQGVSPLHF